This entry lists 20 T cell receptor beta chains sequenced from one sample in a study of T cells in Graves' hyperthyroidism and ophthalmopathy (dated by TCRdb to the late 2010s). The library was prepared using multiplex PCR. The run used an Illumina HiSeq 2000. Amplification of TCR beta CDR3 regions was carried out from RNA transcripts. A first-round RT-PCR of the TCR CDR3 used the HTBI primer set with the Qiagen OneStep RT-PCR kit. The public reads were reprocessed in TCRdb via fastp at Q25 and MiXCR, keeping in-frame beta chains. One record per CDR3 amino acid sequence lists the most common genes and DNA. The sample table lists hundreds of thousands of distinct CDR3 sequences, approximately 15% of them with a count of one. Of the sample, 4% to 5.5% is held by the ten largest clones. Sequenced input: blood. These receptors were obtained from a woman aged 35 to 49 with Graves' ophthalmopathy.

This clonotype was recorded many times. The rearrangement joins TRBV20-1 to TRBJ2-7; no definite D call. The germline CDR1 and CDR2 sequences are DFQATT and SNEGSKA (reference sequence). Trimming pared 1 base from V and 4 bases from J, leaving 5 bases between. This CDR3 is 11 amino acids long. The CDR3 DNA reads as TGCAGTGCTAGAGTCGGGTACGAGCAGTACTTC. As protein: CSARVGYEQYF.

There are many counts of this clonotype. The rearrangement uses TRBV27 and TRBJ2-7; tentatively, D is TRBD2 (5 bases). This CDR3 has 14 amino acids. V was clipped by 4 bases and J by 8 bases, with 18 bases between them. CDR1 and CDR2 (germline): MNHEY, SMNVEV (reference sequence). The CDR3 loop reads CASSSTVQTTKQYF. CDR3 sequence (DNA): TGTGCCAGCAGTTCCACGGTCCAGACGACTAAGCAGTACTTC.

This clonotype has at least ten counts. The chain employs TRBV20-1 and TRBJ1-2, with D uncertain. This CDR3 is built from 14 residues. V dropped 5 bases and J dropped 2 bases, with 15 bases sitting between them. CDR1 and CDR2 (germline): DFQATT, SNEGSKA (reference sequence). In DNA, the CDR3 is TGCAGTGCTCAGATCCGGGAGCCAAACTATGGCTACACCTTC. Translating gives CSAQIREPNYGYTF.

There are many counts of this clonotype. This chain uses TRBV11-2 with TRBJ2-7; 7 positions match TRBD1. The CDR3 consists of 16 residues. With V trimmed by 5 bases and J by 0 bases, 10 bases remained unmatched. CDR1 is SGHAT and CDR2 is FQNNGV in the germline V gene. The CDR3 nucleotides are TGTGCCAGCAGCGGGGTGGGACAGACGCGCTCCTACGAGCAGTACTTC. This gives the protein CASSGVGQTRSYEQYF.

In this sample, this clonotype turned up many times. The genes are TRBV6-5 and TRBJ2-7; D possibly corresponds to TRBD2 (6 bases). V dropped 8 bases and J dropped 3 bases, with 14 bases sitting between them. The germline V gene has CDR1 MNHEY and CDR2 SVGAGI. This CDR3 comprises 13 residues. The chain's CDR3 is CASQPLGGYEQYF. DNA of the CDR3: TGTGCCAGCCAGCCGTTGGGGGGCTACGAGCAGTACTTC.

This clonotype showed up many times. This chain uses TRBV6-5 with TRBJ1-1, with D possibly TRBD1 on 6 matching bases. This CDR3 region has 14 residues. The germline V gene has CDR1 MNHEY and CDR2 SVGAGI. V dropped 2 bases and J dropped 4 bases, with 11 bases sitting between them. The CDR3 sequence is CASSYTDSLTEAFF. Written as DNA, the CDR3 is TGTGCCAGCAGTTACACGGACAGCCTCACTGAAGCTTTCTTT.

This clonotype was detected many times. Written as DNA, the CDR3 is TGTGCCTGTACCCTCGTCGGAGGCACTGAAGCTTTCTTT. It yields the protein CACTLVGGTEAFF. The chain joins TRBV30 to TRBJ1-1, with unresolved D. The germline V and J ends were trimmed by 6 bases and 4 bases, with 15 bases remaining between them. In germline, CDR1 is GTSNPN, CDR2 SVGIG (reference sequence). The CDR3 contains 13 residues.

At least ten counts were recorded for this clonotype. The rearrangement uses TRBV6-1 and TRBJ2-7; no firm D call. With 6 bases removed from V and 2 bases from J, the gap between germline ends came to 11 bases. The CDR3 has 13 amino acids. Germline CDR1 and CDR2: MNHNS and SASEGT. Written as DNA, the CDR3 is TGTGCCAGCAGCTCCGGGTCCACCTACGAGCAGTACTTC. It codes for CASSSGSTYEQYF.

The sample holds a few counts of this clonotype. V usage is TRBV29-1 and J usage is TRBJ2-1, with TRBD2 matching 7 bases. The length of the CDR3 is 14 residues. Germline CDR1 reads SQVTM; CDR2 reads ANQGSEA. After removal of 2 bases from V and 3 bases from J, the junction contained 4 bases not matched to a gene. The DNA for the CDR3 is TGCAGCGTTGAACCCAGCGGGAACTACAATGAGCAGTTCTTC. The encoded protein is CSVEPSGNYNEQFF.

This clonotype was counted between two and nine times. This sequence joins TRBV4-3 and TRBJ2-5, with 16 positions matching TRBD2. The V and J ends lost 0 bases and 1 base, in that order; junction bases with no gene match: 5. The CDR3 runs to 19 residues. Germline V gives CDR1 LGHNA, CDR2 YSLEER. The chain's CDR3 is CASSQDGGLAGGPQETQYF. CDR3 coding DNA: TGCGCCAGCAGCCAAGATGGGGGACTAGCGGGAGGGCCCCAAGAGACCCAGTACTTC.

The sample holds many counts of this clonotype. This rearrangement joins TRBV6-5 to TRBJ2-4, with a possible D match to TRBD2 (5 bases). CDR1 MNHEY and CDR2 SVGAGI come from the germline V gene. The CDR3 loop spans 17 amino acids. V lost 2 bases and J 0 bases, leaving 14 bases between the germline ends. As DNA, the CDR3 is TGTGCCAGCAGTTACGCCAAACCGACTAAAGCCAAAAACATTCAGTACTTC. The encoded protein is CASSYAKPTKAKNIQYF.

This clonotype came up many times. The chain combines TRBV29-1 with TRBJ2-4, with 7 positions matching TRBD1. After removal of 5 bases from V and 11 bases from J, the junction contained 9 bases not matched to a gene. Germline CDR1 is SQVTM and CDR2 is ANQGSEA. The CDR3 has 12 amino acids. The CDR3 region has the DNA TGCAGCGTTCTCGACAGGGAGTTGGTTCAGTACTTC. Encoded protein: CSVLDRELVQYF.

This clonotype has a count of ten or more. The chain has TRBV20-1 and TRBJ2-7, with TRBD2 identical over 16 bases. The CDR3 runs to 19 residues. CDR1 DFQATT and CDR2 SNEGSKA come from the germline V gene (reference sequence). Trimming removed 0 bases from V and 3 bases from J; junction bases left unmatched: 11. CDR3 nucleotide sequence: TGCAGTGCTAGAGATTCCACCGGGACTAGCGGGAGGGCCGTCTACGAGCAGTACTTC. This sequence encodes CSARDSTGTSGRAVYEQYF.

V usage is TRBV15 and J usage is TRBJ1-3; 7 positions match TRBD1. Germline V CDR1 and CDR2: LNHNV, YYDKDF (reference sequence). Losses at the gene ends were 3 bases for V and 0 bases for J; bases not matched to a gene: 11. This CDR3 is built from 18 residues. This chain's CDR3 is CATSSPGQPYRSGNTIYF. The CDR3 coding sequence is TGTGCCACCAGCAGCCCGGGACAGCCATACCGCTCTGGAAACACCATATATTTT. The whole variable domain, remainder taken from reference TRBV15 and TRBJ1-3, is DAMVIQNPRYQVTQFGKPVTLSCSQTLNHNVMYWYQQKSSQAPKLLFHYYDKDFNNEADTPDNFQSRRPNTSFCFLDIRSPGLGDTAMYLCATSSPGQPYRSGNTIYFGEGSWLTVV.

This clonotype was recorded a few times. The rearrangement uses TRBV5-1 and TRBJ1-2, with D unresolved. V was cut by 0 bases and J by 6 bases, with 9 bases left in between. There are 13 residues in the CDR3. CDR1 and CDR2 (germline): SGHRS, YFSETQ. The CDR3 sequence: CASSLEQWDGYTF. CDR3 coding DNA: TGCGCCAGCAGCTTGGAGCAGTGGGATGGCTACACCTTC. The full variable domain, in which reference TRBV5-1 and TRBJ1-2 provide the parts outside the CDR3, is KAGVTQTPRYLIKTRGQQVTLSCSPISGHRSVSWYQQTPGQGLQFLFEYFSETQRNKGNFPGRFSGRQFSNSRSEMNVSTLELGDSALYLCASSLEQWDGYTFGSGTRLTVV.

This clonotype was observed at least ten times. V is TRBV15 and J is TRBJ1-3, with D hard to call. The germline CDR1 and CDR2 sequences are LNHNV and YYDKDF (reference sequence). V lost 3 bases to trimming and J lost 0 bases, with 12 bases between them. The CDR3 totals 16 residues. This CDR3 reads CATSRDQVSSGNTIYF. The CDR3 coding sequence is TGTGCCACCAGCAGGGACCAGGTCAGCTCTGGAAACACCATATATTTT.

This clonotype was seen many times. The chain uses TRBV20-1 and TRBJ2-2; 11 bases map to TRBD2. This CDR3 is built from 13 residues. The V segment lost 6 bases and the J segment 6 bases; nucleotides outside the gene matches: 3. Germline CDR1 is DFQATT and CDR2 is SNEGSKA (reference sequence). CDR3 region: CSAGTSGAGELFF. CDR3 in DNA: TGCAGTGCAGGGACTAGCGGTGCCGGGGAGCTGTTTTTT.

This clonotype was seen repeatedly, ten times or more. The rearrangement joins TRBV20-1 to TRBJ2-7; D might be TRBD2 (5 bases). The CDR3 totals 12 residues. V dropped 3 bases and J dropped 4 bases, with 10 bases sitting between them. Germline CDR1 reads DFQATT; CDR2 reads SNEGSKA (reference sequence). Written as DNA, the CDR3 is TGCAGTGCTAGTGACTACAGATACGAGCAGTACTTC. Translation: CSASDYRYEQYF.

This clonotype came up many times. A read error is likely, as this CDR3 ends without the conserved phenylalanine or tryptophan. In DNA, the CDR3 is TGTGCCAGCAGTCACCGGGACGGCCAGAACGAGCAGTACTCC. Protein: CASSHRDGQNEQYS. V gene TRBV27 combines with J gene TRBJ2-7, with D perhaps matching TRBD1 or TRBD2 (5 bases each). This CDR3 contains 14 residues. V lost 5 bases to trimming and J lost 5 bases, with 16 bases between them. The germline gives CDR1 MNHEY, CDR2 SMNVEV (reference sequence).

The sample holds many counts of this clonotype. This chain joins TRBV30 and TRBJ1-2; tentative D call: TRBD1 (6 bases). The CDR3 is 13 residues long. Germline V CDR1 and CDR2: GTSNPN, SVGIG (reference sequence). Trimming removed 6 bases from V and 6 bases from J, with 17 bases in between. CDR3 nucleotides: TGTGCCTGCCCACACAGGGTTCGTAATGGCTACACCTTC. Its protein product is CACPHRVRNGYTF.